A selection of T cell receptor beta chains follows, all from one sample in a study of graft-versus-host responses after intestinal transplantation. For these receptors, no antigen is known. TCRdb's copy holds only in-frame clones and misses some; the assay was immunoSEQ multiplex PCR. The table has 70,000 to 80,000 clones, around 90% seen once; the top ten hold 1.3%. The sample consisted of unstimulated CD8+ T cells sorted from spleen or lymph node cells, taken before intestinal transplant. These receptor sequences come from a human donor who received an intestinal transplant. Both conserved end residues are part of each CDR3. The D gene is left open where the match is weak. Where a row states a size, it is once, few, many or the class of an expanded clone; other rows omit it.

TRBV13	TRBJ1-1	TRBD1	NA	TGTGCCAGCAGCACACCGACAGGGACGAACACTGAAGCTTTCTTT	CASSTPTGTNTEAFF
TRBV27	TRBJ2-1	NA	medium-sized	TGTGCCAGCAGCCGGGGGGCTGGATACAATGAGCAGTTCTTC	CASSRGAGYNEQFF
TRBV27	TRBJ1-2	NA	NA	TGTGCCAGCAGTAGCGGGCTGCTTGGCTACACCTTC	CASSSGLLGYTF
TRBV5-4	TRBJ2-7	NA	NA	TGTGCCAGCAGCTTGGGGGGAGGTGAGCAGTACTTC	CASSLGGGEQYF
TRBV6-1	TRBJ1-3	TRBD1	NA	TGTGCCAGCACCACCGACAGGGGGCGAGGAAACACCATATATTTT	CASTTDRGRGNTIYF
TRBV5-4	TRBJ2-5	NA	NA	TGTGCCAGCAGCGGCCCACTGTCGCGGACATCAGGGTGGGAGACCCAGTACTTC	CASSGPLSRTSGWETQYF
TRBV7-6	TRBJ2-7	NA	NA	TGTGCCAGCAGCTTAGAACACGCCTCCTACGAGCAGTACTTC	CASSLEHASYEQYF
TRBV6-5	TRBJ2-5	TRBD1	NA	TGTGCCAGCAGTTACTCGACAGGGGTGCAAGAGACCCAGTACTTC	CASSYSTGVQETQYF
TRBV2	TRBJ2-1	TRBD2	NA	TGTGCCAGCAGCGCCACTAGCGGACAATACAATGAGCAGTTCTTC	CASSATSGQYNEQFF
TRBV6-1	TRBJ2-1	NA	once	TGTGCCAGCCACCGGGGGGCCCATGAGCAGTTCTTC	CASHRGAHEQFF
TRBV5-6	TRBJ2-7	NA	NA	TGTGCCAGCAGCTTTGGGACTTTGGGGGAGCAGTACTTC	CASSFGTLGEQYF
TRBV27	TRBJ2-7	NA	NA	TGTGCCAGCGGATTAGGACACATAACCTACGAGCAGTACTTC	CASGLGHITYEQYF
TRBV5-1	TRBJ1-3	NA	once	TGCGCCAGCAGCTTGGCCCCGGGAGCCCCCCCTGGAAACACCATATATTTT	CASSLAPGAPPGNTIYF
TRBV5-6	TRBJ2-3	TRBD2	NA	TGTGCCAGCAGCTCGACTAGCGGGGAAGATACGCAGTATTTT	CASSSTSGEDTQYF
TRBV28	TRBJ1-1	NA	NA	TGTGCCAGCAGTTTGCGGGGGGTGGGTATGAACACTGAAGCTTTCTTT	CASSLRGVGMNTEAFF
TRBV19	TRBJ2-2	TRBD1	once	TGTGCCAGTATGGGGTGGGACAGGAACACCGGGGAGCTGTTTTTT	CASMGWDRNTGELFF
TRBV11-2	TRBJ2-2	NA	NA	TGTGCCAGCAGCACAGGGACAACAAACACCGGGGAGCTGTTTTTT	CASSTGTTNTGELFF
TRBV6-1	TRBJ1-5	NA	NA	TGTGCCAGCACCCCGGCGGGGATCAACAATCAGCCCCAGCATTTT	CASTPAGINNQPQHF
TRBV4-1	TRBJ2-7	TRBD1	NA	TGCGCCAGCAGCCCGACAGGGGGGTACTACGAGCAGTACTTC	CASSPTGGYYEQYF
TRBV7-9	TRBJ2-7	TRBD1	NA	TGTGCCAGCAGCTTAGTATGGGACAGGGGGGGCTACGAGCAGTACTTC	CASSLVWDRGGYEQYF